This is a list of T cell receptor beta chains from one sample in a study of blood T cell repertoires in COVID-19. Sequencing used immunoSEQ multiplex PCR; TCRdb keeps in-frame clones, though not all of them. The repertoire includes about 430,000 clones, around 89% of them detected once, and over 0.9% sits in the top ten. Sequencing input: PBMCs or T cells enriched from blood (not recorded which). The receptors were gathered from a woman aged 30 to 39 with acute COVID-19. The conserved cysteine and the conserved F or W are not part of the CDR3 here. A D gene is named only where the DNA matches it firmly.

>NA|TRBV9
ASSVRQAGYEQY
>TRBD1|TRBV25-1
ASSPGQINSPLH
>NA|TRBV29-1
SVVSLNTGELF
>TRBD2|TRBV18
ASSFGLAASQETQY
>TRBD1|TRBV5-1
ASSRDRFTEKLF
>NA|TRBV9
ASSLSGFSNQPQH
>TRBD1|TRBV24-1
ATSDYRDRAGGYT
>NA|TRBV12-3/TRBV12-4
ASRPDWDNEQF
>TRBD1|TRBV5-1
ASSHTGGKADTQY
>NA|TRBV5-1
ASGTTLYEQY